This T cell receptor beta chain was captured in a study of blood T cells in healthy people across ages (dated by TCRdb to between 2014 and 2016). For the wider study: In model experiments, roughly one uniquely barcoded TCR beta cDNA molecule per two T cells was captured by template switching. Using deep sequencing normalized with unique cDNA molecular identifiers, the study measured how TCR beta repertoire diversity changes with age. The donors were split into four age groups: young (average about 15 years), middle-aged (about 40), aged (62) and long-lived (approximately 80). To avoid experimental bias, donors of different ages were spread randomly across the sequencing lanes. Using the same blood draw, the study looked at two additional independent replicas of 1 million unique cDNA reads for two donors, one aged 18 to 30 and the other aged 80 or older. Broad study findings and their caveats: The CMV infection status of donors was not known, potentially confounding age-related changes in expanded clonotypes. Total diversity estimates from one million sequenced T cells were considered lower bounds and underestimates. The percentage of naive T cells measured by flow cytometry correlated strongly with observed TCR beta diversity. Because profiling used bulk unsorted PBMCs, naive and antigen-experienced compartments could not be compared conclusively. Compared with the aged group, more naive CD4+ T cells, fewer expanded clones and increased TCR diversity were shown by the long-lived group, suggesting age selection. Observed TCR beta diversity per million T cells fell roughly linearly with age, and a significant reduction was already apparent by age around 44.

In regard to this clonotype: There is no known antigen for this receptor. No per-base quality is available; no much larger clone lies one base away.

Systemically healthy Caucasian individuals from Russia, some 40 in total and aged about 6 to 90 years, were included as donors. Each donor gave approximately 9.3 milliliters of peripheral blood, collected into EDTA-treated Vacutainer tubes. Ficoll-Paque density-gradient centrifugation was used to isolate PBMCs, with at least 6 million per sample. Trizol reagent was used to extract total RNA from the PBMCs, yielding at least 5 micrograms per sample. For every donor, an aliquot of PBMCs went through flow cytometry to measure the percentages of naive CD45RAhigh/CD27high T cells. Reading from cysteine to phenylalanine, the CDR3 counts 11 amino acids. Only CDR3 DNA is held: 33 bases, read in frame from base 1. Cut back by 8 bases and 1 base, the V and J ends lie 6 bases apart. The germline V gene specifies SNHLY as CDR1 and FYNNEI as CDR2. Library preparation employed 5' RACE. TCRdb names Illumina HiSeq 2500 as the instrument used. A second about 7 to 11 cycle PCR used a sample-barcoded 5' primer and a J-beta primer mix. Each TCR beta cDNA molecule received a unique molecular identifier from a template-switch 5' adaptor carrying 12 random nucleotides. At least 2.5 million CDR3-containing paired-end reads were obtained from each sample. All of the RNA was converted into first-strand cDNA using the Mint cDNA synthesis kit, with a TRBC-specific oligonucleotide serving as the primer. Following uracil-DNA glycosylase treatment, all cDNA underwent a first 18-cycle PCR with the universal primers M1SS and BC2_uni_R. For the original study's pipeline: For normalization, 1 million high-quality reads, each with a distinct molecular identifier, were randomly selected from each sample. Instead of being binned into consensus sequences, reads with shared molecular identifiers were discarded. MiTCR, with a Q25 quality threshold and the strictest error-elimination algorithm, was used for CDR3 identification, clonotype clustering and error correction. A nonparametric unseen species model with Euler transformation was used to estimate a lower bound on total TCR beta diversity. TCRdb reran the public reads through fastp at Q25 and MiXCR, keeping productive beta chains. Identical CDR3 proteins give one entry, which carries the most common genes and DNA. Clone size and V and J calls follow TCRdb, not the original study. The sample yields approximately 1,000,000 distinct CDR3 sequences; 45% were counted once. The ten largest clones represent about 19% of the sample.

The sequence was collected from a woman aged 60-70 years in good health. Sequences were obtained from blood. The chain uses TRBV2 and TRBJ2-7; the D gene remains uncertain. The CDR3 in this case is CASYRSYEQYF. The DNA is as follows: TGTGCCAGCTATAGGTCCTACGAGCAGTACTTC.